A selection of T cell receptor beta chains follows, all from one sample in a study of blood T cell dynamics during melanoma immunotherapy. Produced via immunoSEQ multiplex PCR; TCRdb's table is partial and in-frame only. The table shows 15,000 to 20,000 clones, with 65% to 90% occurring only once. Sample: blood, taken from a patient treated with checkpoint blockade. These receptors all come from a human donor with melanoma. The CDR3 runs from the conserved cysteine through the conserved F or W. D genes are given only for firm matches. Some rows mark clone size as missing; the rest say once, few, many or name a class of expanded clone.

j_call	v_call	clone_size	d_call	cdr3_aa	cdr3_nt
TRBJ2-4	TRBV27	once	NA	CASSWGASALNIQYF	TGTGCCAGCAGTTGGGGGGCTAGCGCGCTAAACATTCAGTACTTC
TRBJ2-2	TRBV7-2	NA	NA	CASSLSSRQANTGELFF	TGTGCCAGCAGCTTATCCTCTCGGCAGGCGAACACCGGGGAGCTGTTTTTT
TRBJ2-7	TRBV4-1	NA	TRBD2	CASSQETSGTSYEQYF	TGCGCCAGCAGCCAGGAGACTAGCGGGACATCCTACGAGCAGTACTTC
TRBJ2-7	TRBV7-2	NA	NA	CASSLLYEQYF	TGTGCCAGCAGCTTATTGTACGAGCAGTACTTC
TRBJ2-5	TRBV6-5	few	NA	CASSRPGTEETQYF	TGTGCCAGCAGTCGACCCGGGACCGAAGAGACCCAGTACTTC
TRBJ2-1	TRBV13	NA	TRBD1	CASSRPPGQGINEQFF	TGTGCCAGCAGCCGTCCCCCGGGACAGGGTATCAATGAGCAGTTCTTC
TRBJ2-1	TRBV14	once	NA	CASSQDRIAMLGLNEQFF	TGTGCCAGCAGCCAAGATCGGATAGCGATGTTGGGTTTAAATGAGCAGTTCTTC
TRBJ1-5	TRBV6-1	NA	NA	CASTVGDYQPQHF	TGTGCCAGCACAGTGGGAGATTACCAGCCCCAGCATTTT
TRBJ2-2	TRBV27	NA	TRBD1	CASSLRTPGQGNTGELFF	TGTGCCAGCAGTTTAAGGACCCCTGGACAGGGGAACACCGGGGAGCTGTTTTTT
TRBJ2-7	TRBV6-1	NA	NA	CASKTDWDEQYF	TGTGCCAGCAAGACGGACTGGGACGAGCAGTACTTC